The clone carrying this TCR beta chain has only a few counts. CDR3 length: 16 residues. These data belong to a study of low-dose radiotherapy and immunotherapy resistance in tumors. Study-level background: In Cohort 2, 1 Gy per fraction was delivered every two weeks, for a total of 13 Gy over 26 weeks. The study administered intravenous cyclophosphamide at 200 mg/m2 every two weeks, one day ahead of radiation and immunotherapy.

Described time point: before trial treatment. As their treatment, donors received nivolumab, ipilimumab, aspirin, low-dose cyclophosphamide and low-dose radiotherapy. Over roughly 19 PCR cycles, TCRs were amplified from a constant-region primer and V-primer adapter. Via MiXCR, TCRdb re-called the reads, giving one row per CDR3 protein. The table has about 50,000 distinct CDR3 sequences, 12% seen once. This rearrangement joins TRBV21-1 to TRBJ2-2; TRBD2, the D gene given by the table, was not confirmed from the DNA. TRBV21-1 is deemed a pseudogene. This receptor was taken from a female donor with ovarian cancer. This specimen was PBMCs, taken before treatment. CDR3 DNA sequence: TGTGCCCCTCTAGGTAGCGGGAGCTCTCCTTCCGGGGAGCTGTTTTTT. Protein sequence: CAPLGSGSSPSGELFF.